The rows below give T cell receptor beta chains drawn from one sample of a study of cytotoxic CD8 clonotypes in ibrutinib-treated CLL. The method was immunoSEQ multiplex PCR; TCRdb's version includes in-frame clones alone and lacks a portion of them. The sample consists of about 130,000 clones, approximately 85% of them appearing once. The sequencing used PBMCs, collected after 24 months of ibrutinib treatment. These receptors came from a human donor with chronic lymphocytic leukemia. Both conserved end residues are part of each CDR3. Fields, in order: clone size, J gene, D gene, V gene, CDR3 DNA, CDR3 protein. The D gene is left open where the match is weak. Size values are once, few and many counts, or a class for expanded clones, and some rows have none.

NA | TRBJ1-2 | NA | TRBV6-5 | TGTGCCAGCAGTTACTCGGGACGGCTTAACTATGGCTACACCTTC | CASSYSGRLNYGYTF
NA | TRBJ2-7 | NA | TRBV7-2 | TGTGCCAGCAGCCCAGCAGCCTCCTACGAGCAGTACTTC | CASSPAASYEQYF
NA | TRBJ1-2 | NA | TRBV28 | TGTGCCAGCAGATCGACAGCAAACTATGGCTACACCTTC | CASRSTANYGYTF
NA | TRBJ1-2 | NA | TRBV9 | TGTGCCAGCAGCGCCCATCCCCTAGGGTTTGCCCGCAAGCGACGTCGACTTAACTATGGCTACACCTTC | CASSAHPLGFARKRRRLNYGYTF
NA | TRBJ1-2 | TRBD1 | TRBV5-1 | TGCGCCAGCAGCACAGGGGACGGTGGCTACACCTTC | CASSTGDGGYTF
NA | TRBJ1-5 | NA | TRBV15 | TGTGCCACCAGCAGAGGACTGGAGGGAGATAGCAATCAGCCCCAGCATTTT | CATSRGLEGDSNQPQHF
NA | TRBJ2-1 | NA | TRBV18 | TGTGCCAGCTCACCAATACGCTTCGGCGAGCAGTTCTTC | CASSPIRFGEQFF
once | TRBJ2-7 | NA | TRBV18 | TGTGCCAGCTCACCATCGACCTACGAGCAGTACTTC | CASSPSTYEQYF
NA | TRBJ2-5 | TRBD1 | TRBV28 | TGTGCCAGCAGTTTATATGGGACAGGGGTCCAAGAGACCCAGTACTTC | CASSLYGTGVQETQYF
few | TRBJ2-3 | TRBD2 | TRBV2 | TGTGCCAGCAGCCGACGGACTAGCGGGAGAGGCACAGATACGCAGTATTTT | CASSRRTSGRGTDTQYF
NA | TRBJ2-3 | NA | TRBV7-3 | TGTGCCAGCAGCTTCCGCTCTAGCACAGATACGCAGTATTTT | CASSFRSSTDTQYF
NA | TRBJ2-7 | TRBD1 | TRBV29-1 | TGCAGCGTTAAGACAGGGGAGTCCTACGAGCAGTACTTC | CSVKTGESYEQYF
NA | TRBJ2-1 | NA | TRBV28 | TGTGCCAGCAGTTTAGTTAATGAGCAGTTCTTC | CASSLVNEQFF